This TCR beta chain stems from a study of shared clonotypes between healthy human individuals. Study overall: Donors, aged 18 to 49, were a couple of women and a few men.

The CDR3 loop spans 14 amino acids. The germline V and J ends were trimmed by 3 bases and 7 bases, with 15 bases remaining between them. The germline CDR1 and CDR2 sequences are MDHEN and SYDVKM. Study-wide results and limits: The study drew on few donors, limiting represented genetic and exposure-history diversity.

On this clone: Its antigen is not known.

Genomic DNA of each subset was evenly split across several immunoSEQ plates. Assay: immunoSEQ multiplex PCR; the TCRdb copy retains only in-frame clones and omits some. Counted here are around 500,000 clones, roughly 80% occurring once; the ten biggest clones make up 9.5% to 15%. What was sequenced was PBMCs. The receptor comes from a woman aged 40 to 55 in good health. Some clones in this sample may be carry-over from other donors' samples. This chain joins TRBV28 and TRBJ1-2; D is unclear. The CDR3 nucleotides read TGTGCCAGCAGTTTTGGGAGAGGGCTCGGTGGCTACACCTTC. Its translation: CASSFGRGLGGYTF.